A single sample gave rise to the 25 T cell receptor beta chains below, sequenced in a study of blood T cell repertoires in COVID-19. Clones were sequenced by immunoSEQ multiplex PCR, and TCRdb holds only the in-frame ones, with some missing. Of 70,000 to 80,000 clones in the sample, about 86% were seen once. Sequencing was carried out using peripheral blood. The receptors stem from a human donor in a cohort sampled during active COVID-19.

The CDR3 coding sequence is TGCACCAGCAGCTTCAGACGGGGGGAAAACACCGGGGAGCTGTTTTTT. Translating it yields CTSSFRRGENTGELFF. The chain recombines TRBV1 with TRBJ2-2; the D call in the table, TRBD2, was not verified against the DNA. TRBV1 is labeled a pseudogene. This CDR3 has 16 residues.

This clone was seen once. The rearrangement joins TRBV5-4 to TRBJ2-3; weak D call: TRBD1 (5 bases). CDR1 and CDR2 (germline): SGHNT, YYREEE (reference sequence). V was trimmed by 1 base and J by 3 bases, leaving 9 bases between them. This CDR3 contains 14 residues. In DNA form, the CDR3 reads TGTGCCAGCAGCTTGAAAGACAGTACAGATACGCAGTATTTT. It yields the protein CASSLKDSTDTQYF. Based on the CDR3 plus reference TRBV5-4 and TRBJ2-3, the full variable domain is ETGVTQSPTHLIKTRGQQVTLRCSSQSGHNTVSWYQQALGQGPQFIFQYYREEENGRGNFPPRFSGLQFPNYSSELNVNALELDDSALYLCASSLKDSTDTQYFGPGTRLTVL.

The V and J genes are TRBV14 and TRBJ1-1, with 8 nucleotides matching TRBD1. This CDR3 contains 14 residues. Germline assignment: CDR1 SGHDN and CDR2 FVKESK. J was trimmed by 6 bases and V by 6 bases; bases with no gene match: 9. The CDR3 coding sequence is TGTGCCAGCAGTCCAGGGGGCGGTAGCCCTGAAGCTTTCTTT. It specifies CASSPGGGSPEAFF. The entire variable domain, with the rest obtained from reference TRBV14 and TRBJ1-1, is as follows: EAGVTQFPSHSVIEKGQTVTLRCDPISGHDNLYWYRRVMGKEIKFLLHFVKESKQDESGMPNNRFLAERTGGTYSTLKVQPAELEDSGVYFCASSPGGGSPEAFFGQGTRLTVV.

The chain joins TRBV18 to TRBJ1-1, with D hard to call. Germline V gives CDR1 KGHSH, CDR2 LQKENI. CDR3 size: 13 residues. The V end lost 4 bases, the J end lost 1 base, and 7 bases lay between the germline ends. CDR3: CASSLRGNTEAFF. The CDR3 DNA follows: TGTGCCAGCTCACTTCGAGGGAACACTGAAGCTTTCTTT.

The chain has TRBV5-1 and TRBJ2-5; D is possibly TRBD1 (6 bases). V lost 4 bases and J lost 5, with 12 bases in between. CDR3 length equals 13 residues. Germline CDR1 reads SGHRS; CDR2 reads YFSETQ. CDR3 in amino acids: CASSLTGLETQYF. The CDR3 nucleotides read TGCGCCAGCAGCCTCACAGGGCTGGAGACCCAGTACTTC.

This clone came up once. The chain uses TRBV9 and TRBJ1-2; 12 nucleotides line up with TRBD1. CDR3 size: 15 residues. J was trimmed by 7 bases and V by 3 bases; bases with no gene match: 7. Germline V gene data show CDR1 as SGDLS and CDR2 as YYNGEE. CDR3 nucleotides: TGTGCCAGCAGCGCTAGCGGGACAGGGGGCGGTGGCTACACCTTC. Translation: CASSASGTGGGGYTF.

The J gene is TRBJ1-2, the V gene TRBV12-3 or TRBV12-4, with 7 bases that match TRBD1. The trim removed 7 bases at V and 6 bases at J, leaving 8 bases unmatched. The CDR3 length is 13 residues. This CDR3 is CASNLNQGDGYTF. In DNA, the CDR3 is TGTGCCAGCAACCTAAATCAGGGGGATGGCTACACCTTC.

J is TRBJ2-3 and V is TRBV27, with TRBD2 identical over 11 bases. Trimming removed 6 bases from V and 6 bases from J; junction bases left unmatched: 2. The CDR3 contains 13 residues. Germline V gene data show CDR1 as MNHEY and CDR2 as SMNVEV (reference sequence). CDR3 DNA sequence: TGTGCCAGCAGCTCTAGCGGGGGGGATACGCAGTATTTT. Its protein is CASSSSGGDTQYF.

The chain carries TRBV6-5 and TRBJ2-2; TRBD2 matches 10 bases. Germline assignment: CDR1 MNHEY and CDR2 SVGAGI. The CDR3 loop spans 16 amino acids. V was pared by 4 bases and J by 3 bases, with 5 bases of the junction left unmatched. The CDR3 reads CASSFRAGGHTGELFF. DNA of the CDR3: TGTGCCAGCAGTTTCAGAGCGGGGGGGCACACCGGGGAGCTGTTTTTT.

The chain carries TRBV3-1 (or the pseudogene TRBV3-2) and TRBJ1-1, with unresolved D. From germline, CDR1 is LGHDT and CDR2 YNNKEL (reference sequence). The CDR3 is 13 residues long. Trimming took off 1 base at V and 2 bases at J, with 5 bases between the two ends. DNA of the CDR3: TGTGCCAGCAGCCAAGGTATCAACACTGAAGCTTTCTTT. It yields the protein CASSQGINTEAFF.

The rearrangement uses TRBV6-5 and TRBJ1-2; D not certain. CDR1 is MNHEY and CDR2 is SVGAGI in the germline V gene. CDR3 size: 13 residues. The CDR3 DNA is TGTGACCGTCGGGAGGGAGGGCTTTATGGCTACACCTTC. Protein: CDRREGGLYGYTF.

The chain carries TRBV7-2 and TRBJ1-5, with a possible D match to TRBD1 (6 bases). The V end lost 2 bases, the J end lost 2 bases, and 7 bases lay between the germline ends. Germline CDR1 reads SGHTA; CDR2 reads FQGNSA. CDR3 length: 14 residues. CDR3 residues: CASSLNRGNQPQHF. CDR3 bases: TGTGCCAGCAGCTTAAACAGGGGCAATCAGCCCCAGCATTTT.

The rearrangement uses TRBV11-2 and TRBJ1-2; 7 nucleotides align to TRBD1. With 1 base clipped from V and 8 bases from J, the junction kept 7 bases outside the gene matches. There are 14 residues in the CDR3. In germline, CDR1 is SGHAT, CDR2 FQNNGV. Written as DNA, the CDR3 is TGTGCCAGCAGCTTAGTCCCGACAGGGTTCGGCTACACCTTC. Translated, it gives CASSLVPTGFGYTF.

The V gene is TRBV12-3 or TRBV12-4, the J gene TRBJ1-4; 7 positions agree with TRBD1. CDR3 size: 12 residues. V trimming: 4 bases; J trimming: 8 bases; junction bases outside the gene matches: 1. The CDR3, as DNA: TGTGCCAGCAGTTCGGACAGGGAAAAACTGTTTTTT. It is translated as CASSSDREKLFF.

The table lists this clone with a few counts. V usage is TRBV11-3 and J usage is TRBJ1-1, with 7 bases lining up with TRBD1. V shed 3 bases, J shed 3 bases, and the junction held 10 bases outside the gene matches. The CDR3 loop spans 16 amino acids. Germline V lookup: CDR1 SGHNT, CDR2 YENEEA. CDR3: CASSFRLGGSDTEAFF. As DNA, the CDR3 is TGTGCCAGCAGCTTTCGACTAGGGGGCAGTGACACTGAAGCTTTCTTT.

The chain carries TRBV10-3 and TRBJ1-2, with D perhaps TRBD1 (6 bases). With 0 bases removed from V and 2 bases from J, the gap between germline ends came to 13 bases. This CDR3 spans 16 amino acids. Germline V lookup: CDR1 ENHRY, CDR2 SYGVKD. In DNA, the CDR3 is TGTGCCATCAGTGAGTCGCCGGACAGAATAAACTATGGCTACACCTTC. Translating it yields CAISESPDRINYGYTF.

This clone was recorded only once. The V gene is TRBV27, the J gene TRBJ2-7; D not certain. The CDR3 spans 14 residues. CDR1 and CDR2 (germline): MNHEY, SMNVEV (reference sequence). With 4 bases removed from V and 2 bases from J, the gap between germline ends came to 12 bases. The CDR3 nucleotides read TGTGCCAGCAGTTGGGCCTTGCGTCCCTACGAGCAGTACTTC. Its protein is CASSWALRPYEQYF.

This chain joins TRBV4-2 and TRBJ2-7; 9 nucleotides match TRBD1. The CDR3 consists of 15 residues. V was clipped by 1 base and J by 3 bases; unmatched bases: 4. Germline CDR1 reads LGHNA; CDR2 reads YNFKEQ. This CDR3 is CASSQAVGQGYEQYF. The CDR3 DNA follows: TGTGCCAGCAGCCAAGCGGTGGGACAGGGCTACGAGCAGTACTTC.

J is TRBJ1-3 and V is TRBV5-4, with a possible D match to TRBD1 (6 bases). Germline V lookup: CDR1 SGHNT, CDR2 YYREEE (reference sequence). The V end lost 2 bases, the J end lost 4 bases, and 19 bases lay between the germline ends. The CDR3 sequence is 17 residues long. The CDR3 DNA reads TGTGCCAGCAGCTTCCTCCCCTACAGGGAGAAGGGAAACACCATATATTTT. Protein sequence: CASSFLPYREKGNTIYF.

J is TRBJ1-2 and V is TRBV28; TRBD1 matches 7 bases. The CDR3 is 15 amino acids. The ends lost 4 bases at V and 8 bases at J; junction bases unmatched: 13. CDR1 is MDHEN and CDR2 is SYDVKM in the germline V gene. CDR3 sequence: CASSSASRQGGGYTF. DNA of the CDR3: TGTGCCAGCAGTTCGGCCTCAAGACAGGGAGGCGGCTACACCTTC.

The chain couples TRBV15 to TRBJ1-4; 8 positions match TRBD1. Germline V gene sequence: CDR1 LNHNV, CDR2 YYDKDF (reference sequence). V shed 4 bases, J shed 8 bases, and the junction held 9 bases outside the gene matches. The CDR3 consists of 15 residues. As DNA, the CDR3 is TGTGCCACCAGCAATGACAGGGGTATCAGCGAAAAACTGTTTTTT. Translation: CATSNDRGISEKLFF.

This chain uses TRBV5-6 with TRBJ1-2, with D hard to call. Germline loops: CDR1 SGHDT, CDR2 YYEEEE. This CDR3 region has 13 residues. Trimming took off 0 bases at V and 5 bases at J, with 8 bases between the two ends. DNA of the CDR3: TGTGCCAGCAGCTTGGAATTCGCGTATGGCTACACCTTC. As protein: CASSLEFAYGYTF.

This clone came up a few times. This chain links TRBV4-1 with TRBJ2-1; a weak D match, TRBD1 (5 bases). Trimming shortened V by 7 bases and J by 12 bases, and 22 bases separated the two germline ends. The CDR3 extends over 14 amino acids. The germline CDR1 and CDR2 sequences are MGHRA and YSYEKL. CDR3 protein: CASTPSDRIRGQFF. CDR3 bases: TGCGCCAGCACCCCCTCAGACCGGATAAGGGGGCAGTTCTTC.

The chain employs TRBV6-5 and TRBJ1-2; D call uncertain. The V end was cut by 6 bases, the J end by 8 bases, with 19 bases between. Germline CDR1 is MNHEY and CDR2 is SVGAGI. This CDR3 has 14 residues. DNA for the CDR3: TGTGCCAGCAGACCCCTCCGACGGAGAGAGGGCTACACCTTC. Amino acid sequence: CASRPLRRREGYTF.

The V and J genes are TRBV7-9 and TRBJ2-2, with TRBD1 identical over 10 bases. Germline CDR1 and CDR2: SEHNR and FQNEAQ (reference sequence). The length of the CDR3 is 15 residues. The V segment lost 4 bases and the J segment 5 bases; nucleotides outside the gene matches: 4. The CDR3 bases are TGTGCCAGCAGCTGGCGGACAGGGGGGACCGGGGAGCTGTTTTTT. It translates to CASSWRTGGTGELFF.